This T cell receptor (beta chain) comes out of a study of identifying expanded T cells in peripheral blood. The CDR3 runs to 14 residues. CDR1 is SGHRS, CDR2 YFSETQ, per germline. V dropped 4 bases and J dropped 6 bases, with 16 bases sitting between them. The protocol was immunoSEQ multiplex PCR, while the TCRdb copy is restricted to in-frame clones and leaves out a portion. The table has 95,000 to 100,000 clones, around 90% seen once; the top ten hold approximately 17%. This rearrangement joins TRBV5-1 to TRBJ2-5, with D uncertain. This sequence was found in a person between 18 and 75 years old in good health. The sequenced sample was blood. This CDR3 is CASSPDPNEQTQYF. In nucleotides, the CDR3 is TGCGCCAGCAGCCCGGACCCGAATGAGCAGACCCAGTACTTC. The whole variable domain, remainder taken from reference TRBV5-1 and TRBJ2-5, is KAGVTQTPRYLIKTRGQQVTLSCSPISGHRSVSWYQQTPGQGLQFLFEYFSETQRNKGNFPGRFSGRQFSNSRSEMNVSTLELGDSALYLCASSPDPNEQTQYFGPGTRLLVL.